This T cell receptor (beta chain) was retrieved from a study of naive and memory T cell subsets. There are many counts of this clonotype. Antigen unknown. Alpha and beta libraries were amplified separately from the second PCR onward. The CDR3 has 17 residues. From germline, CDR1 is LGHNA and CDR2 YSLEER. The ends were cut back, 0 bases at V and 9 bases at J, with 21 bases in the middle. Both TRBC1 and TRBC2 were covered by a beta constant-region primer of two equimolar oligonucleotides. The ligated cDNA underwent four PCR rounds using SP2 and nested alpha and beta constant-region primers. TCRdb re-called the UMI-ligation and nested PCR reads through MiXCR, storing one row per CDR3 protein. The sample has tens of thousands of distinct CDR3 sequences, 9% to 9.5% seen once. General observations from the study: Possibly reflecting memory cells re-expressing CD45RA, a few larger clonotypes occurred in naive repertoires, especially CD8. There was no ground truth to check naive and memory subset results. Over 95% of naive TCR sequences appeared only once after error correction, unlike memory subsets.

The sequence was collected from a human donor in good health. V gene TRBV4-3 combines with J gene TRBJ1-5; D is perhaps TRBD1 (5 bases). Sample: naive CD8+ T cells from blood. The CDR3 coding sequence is TGCGCCAGCAGCCAAGATTTCGTTCGGGACCTCATATCGCCCCAGCATTTT. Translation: CASSQDFVRDLISPQHF.